Below, one TCR beta chain is given with its context. What it binds is not known. The data were obtained in a study of PD-1 blockade in classical Hodgkin lymphoma. General study points: Why repertoires differed is undefined; disease activity or prior therapy possibly contributed. CD4+ TCR diversity climbed significantly by C4D1, unlike CD8+ TCR diversity. Excluded were patients who started nivolumab under 1 year after ASCT, a group that had lower diversity.

Time point meaning: cycle 4 day 1 (C4D1), after 6 weeks of nivolumab. Patients all relapsed after autologous stem cell transplantation, and there was variation in brentuximab vedotin exposure. Patients reached a best response of complete response, partial response or progressive disease. CDR3 size: 16 residues. Trimming cost V 6 bases and J 1 base, with 16 bases left between them. Germline values: CDR1 LNHDA, CDR2 SQIVND (reference sequence). The repertoire was sequenced with immunoSEQ multiplex PCR; TCRdb's copy has only in-frame clones and lacks some. The sample includes tens of thousands of clones, about 85% seen only once; the top ten take roughly 8.1%.

The chain employs TRBV19 and TRBJ1-5; D is undetermined. Sequencing used peripheral blood mononuclear cells (PBMCs), obtained before the fourth cycle of nivolumab. The clonotype comes from a human donor with classical Hodgkin lymphoma. CDR3 sequence: CASSPVGVGSNQPQHF. In DNA, the CDR3 is TGTGCCAGTAGCCCTGTTGGGGTTGGGAGCAATCAGCCCCAGCATTTT.